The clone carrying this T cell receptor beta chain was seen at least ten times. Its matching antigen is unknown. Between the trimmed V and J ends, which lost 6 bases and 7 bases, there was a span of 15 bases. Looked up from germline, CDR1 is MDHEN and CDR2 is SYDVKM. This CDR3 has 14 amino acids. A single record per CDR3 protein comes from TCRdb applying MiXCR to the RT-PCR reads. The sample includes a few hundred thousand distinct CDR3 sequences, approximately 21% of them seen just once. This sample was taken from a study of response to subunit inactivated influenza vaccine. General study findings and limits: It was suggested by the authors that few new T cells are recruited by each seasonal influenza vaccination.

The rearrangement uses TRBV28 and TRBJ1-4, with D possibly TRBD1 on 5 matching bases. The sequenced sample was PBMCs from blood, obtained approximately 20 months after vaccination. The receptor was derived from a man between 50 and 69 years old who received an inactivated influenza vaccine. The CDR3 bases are TGTGCCAGCAGATTACGGGGCTTCGGTGAAAAACTGTTTTTT. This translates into CASRLRGFGEKLFF.